What follows is one TCR beta chain and its context. This sample also contains other DNA sequences that code for the same CDR3. The data belong to a study of shared clonotypes between healthy human individuals. Evenly divided among several immunoSEQ plates was the genomic DNA of each subset. In the sorted-subset replicate PCRs, 200 ng DNA, 25,000 to 35,000 T cell genomes, was used. Libraries were prepared by immunoSEQ multiplex PCR; TCRdb keeps only in-frame clonotypes and omits some of them. In the table there are around 990,000 clones, 60% to 80% of which are singletons. The CDR3 has 11 amino acids. The V gene lost 6 bases and the J gene lost 7 bases, with 7 bases spanning the gap. Germline CDR1 reads MDHEN; CDR2 reads SYDVKM.

This clonotype originated in a man younger than 35 in good health. Some clones in this sample may be carry-over from other donors' samples. Sequencing used memory CD4+ T cells from PBMCs. Subset meaning: CD45RA-negative fraction. The chain uses TRBV28 and TRBJ1-5, with D unresolved. The CDR3 here is CASSQRQPQHF. CDR3 sequence (DNA): TGTGCCAGCAGCCAAAGACAGCCCCAGCATTTT.